What follows is one TCR beta chain and its context. This clone appeared a few times. Its antigen is still unknown. Per-base qualities were not stored, and no clone one base away is much larger. The same CDR3 also results from other DNA sequences found in this sample. This specimen belongs to a study of T cell responses to AZD1222 COVID-19 vaccine (dated by TCRdb to the early 2020s). A note on the overall study: AZD1222 recipients with second doses at about 4 weeks or about 12 weeks were pooled, because spike-specific TCR depth and breadth did not differ between schedules. A total of about 250 trial participants underwent TCR sequencing, of whom more than 200 had received two doses of AZD1222 and some 25 had received two doses of the MenACWY control vaccine. Trial participants were enrolled into age subgroups of 18-55, 56-69 and 70-plus years, which contained approximately 150, 30 and 60 TCR-sequenced participants, respectively.

General findings and caveats noted by the study authors: Because no day 14 peak-response samples were available, repertoires were characterized only after the peak T cell response. Reportedly, almost half of the unique spike-specific TCRs recognized epitopes lying outside the regions that are mutated in the B.1.351 and B.1.1.7 variants. The 56-69-year group was small, and its depth increase did not reach significance, likely because of low power. Participants were mostly white British and included more females than males, and it was suggested by the authors that clonal diversity may have been underestimated. A significant rise in spike-specific TCR breadth and depth was observed after two AZD1222 doses relative to day 0 and relative to MenACWY recipients. Only five to seven AZD1222 recipients were SARS-CoV-2 seropositive at baseline, limiting conclusions about previously exposed vaccinees. Vaccine-associated CD4 TCRs spanned the whole spike protein, with dominant responses in regions 160-218 and 743-854.

What this sample's time point label stands for: baseline before first vaccination. Samples from vaccinated people were obtained from the UK trials COV001 and COV002, which included a single-blind randomized controlled phase 2/3 trial of AZD1222 (ChAdOx1 nCoV-19) in healthy adults. For TCRbeta chain sequencing, PBMC samples from trial participants were taken at day 0 and at day 28 after the second dose. The CDR3 regions of human TCRbeta chains were subjected to immunosequencing. The paper's data handling went like this. TCRs in the repertoires were matched against a reference library of SARS-CoV-2-specific TCRs that had been generated with the MIRA antigen-specificity platform. Breadth was defined as the fraction of unique TCRs that were SARS-CoV-2-associated. Depth was defined as the fraction of total T cells that were SARS-CoV-2-associated. Using the MIRA data, each spike-specific TCR was assigned both to the spike region to which the TCR was reactive and to a CD4 or CD8 class. Log10-transformed breadth and depth values were compared by one-way ANOVA with Sidak's multiple comparisons tests. TCRdb provides this immuneACCESS table in a form limited to in-frame rearrangements. Some clones are lacking; in checked studies, under half of them reflect an unresolved V gene, and why the rest are absent is not known. V, J and clone size reflect that table, while D and trimming were determined from the DNA. Counted in this sample were about 120,000 clones; 90% to 95% of them appeared once. The ten largest clonotypes hold under 3.5% of the sample.

The origin of this receptor is an adult in good health. The sample in question was peripheral blood, obtained on day 0 of AZD1222 vaccination.

The DNA reads as follows: TGTGCCAGCCGCCGACTAGCGGGGGGCTACAATGAGCAGTTCTTC. This codes for CASRRLAGGYNEQFF. The chain is assembled from TRBV6-4 and TRBJ2-1, and TRBD2 matches 13 of the central bases. Measured from the cysteine to the phenylalanine, the CDR3 is 15 residues long. CDR3 DNA is the only sequence kept; it has 45 bases, read in frame from the first base. V lost 8 bases and J lost 3 bases, and the count of bases not matched to a germline gene is 4. Reading the germline V gene gives CDR1 MRHNA and CDR2 SNTAGT.